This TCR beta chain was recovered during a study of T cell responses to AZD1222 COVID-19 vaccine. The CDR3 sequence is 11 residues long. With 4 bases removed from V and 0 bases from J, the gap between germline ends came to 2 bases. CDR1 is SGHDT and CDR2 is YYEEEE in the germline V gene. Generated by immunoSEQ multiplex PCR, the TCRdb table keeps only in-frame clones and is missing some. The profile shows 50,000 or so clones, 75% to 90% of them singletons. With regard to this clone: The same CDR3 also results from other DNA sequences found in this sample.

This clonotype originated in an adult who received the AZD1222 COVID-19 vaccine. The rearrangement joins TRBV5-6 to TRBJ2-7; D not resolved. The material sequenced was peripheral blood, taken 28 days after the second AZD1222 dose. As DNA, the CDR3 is TGTGCCAGCAGCGGCTCCTACGAGCAGTACTTC. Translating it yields CASSGSYEQYF.